Sequencing of this T cell receptor beta chain was carried out in a study of blood T cell repertoires in COVID-19. Whole-study context: Whether acute or convalescent, the COVID-19 samples came from the United States, Italy and Spain. Sample material is recorded as cDNA or gDNA derived from T cells, B-cell-depleted T cells, or PBMCs.

Everyone who took part was about 18 to 90 years old, and they came from some 23 US areas. Cohort assignment relied on participant-reported clinical history. Sequenced by immunoSEQ multiplex PCR; TCRdb stores in-frame clones only, minus some. The table has roughly 250,000 clones, around 93% seen once. This CDR3 contains 16 residues. The V end lost 1 base, the J end lost 0 bases, and 13 bases lay between the germline ends. Germline V gene data show CDR1 as MGHRA and CDR2 as YSYEKL. This TCR came from a human donor in a cohort exposed to, infected with or recovered from COVID-19 (not recorded which). The donor label of this sample is uncertain. The chain is built from TRBV4-1 and TRBJ2-7, with D tentatively TRBD2 (6 bases). The sequenced sample consisted of PBMCs or T cells enriched from blood (not recorded which). CDR3 DNA sequence: TGCGCCAGCAGCCAAGGCCGGAGGGTAAGCTCCTACGAGCAGTACTTC. Amino acid sequence: CASSQGRRVSSYEQYF.